This T cell receptor beta chain was retrieved from a study of cytomegalovirus exposure and HLA in healthy donors. Findings of the study overall: In a later analysis, first-cohort TCR clusters were found to tend to co-occur in the approximately 110 validation repertoires. Usually a TCR sequence was rare, but some public TCRs were found in many donors.

Method: immunoSEQ multiplex PCR; TCRdb's copy keeps in-frame clones and lacks some. This repertoire shows about 120,000 clones, about 82% found once; its top ten account for nearly 5%. The CDR3 length is 13 residues. The V gene's germline CDR1 is KGHSH and CDR2 LQKENI. Trimming at V came to 1 base and at J to 5 bases, leaving 0 bases not matched to a gene. This clone was recorded once. The antigen remains unidentified. The same CDR3 is also encoded by other DNA sequences in this sample. This clonotype originated in a man younger than 35 in good health and CMV-seronegative. Material for sequencing was PBMCs. The J gene is TRBJ2-5, the V gene TRBV18, with 8 bases lining up with TRBD2. In nucleotides, the CDR3 is TGTGCCAGCTCACCACTAGCGGGGGAGACCCAGTACTTC. It translates to CASSPLAGETQYF.